This TCR beta chain was captured by sequencing in a study of T cells in Graves' hyperthyroidism and ophthalmopathy. Study background: Peripheral blood was obtained at initial diagnosis, preceding any treatment. Study findings and constraints: Blood held most thyroid clonotypes expanded above 0.001 frequency.

Thyroid ultrasound, orbital computed tomography, clinical symptoms, and serum thyroxine and TRAb underpinned diagnoses. V lost 2 bases, J lost 0 bases, and 17 bases lay in between. CDR3 size: 18 residues. Germline loops: CDR1 MNHEY, CDR2 SVGAGI. RNA transcripts served as the template for amplifying TCR beta CDR3 regions. TCR CDR3 underwent first-round RT-PCR with the HTBI primer set. Using its own MiXCR run on the multiplex PCR reads, TCRdb lists one record per CDR3 protein. The data contain over 500,000 distinct CDR3 sequences, 16% of them seen just once; the ten biggest clones take up about 29%. This clonotype has just a few counts. The antigen remains unidentified.

This chain links TRBV6-5 with TRBJ2-1; D is unresolved. This TCR came from a woman in her twenties or thirties with Graves' ophthalmopathy. Source material: blood. CDR3 nucleotide sequence: TGTGCCAGCAGTTACCCGGGCCAATTGTTGAGCTCCTACAATGAGCAGTTCTTC. This gives the protein CASSYPGQLLSSYNEQFF.